These 7 T cell receptor beta chains originate from one sample sequenced in a study of blood T cell repertoires in COVID-19. The table came from immunoSEQ multiplex PCR; TCRdb's copy has only in-frame clones and leaves some out. This table holds 80,000 to 100,000 clones, approximately 90% found once. Input material: peripheral blood. The receptors originated from a man aged 60-69 years with acute or convalescent COVID-19.

The chain joins TRBV25-1 to TRBJ2-2, with 7 bases matching TRBD1. The CDR3 spans 17 residues. V gave up 0 bases and J gave up 0 bases; unmatched junction bases: 4. Germline values: CDR1 MGHDK, CDR2 SYGVNS. The CDR3 bases are TGTGCCAGCAGTGAATATGGCCAGGGGGCGAACACCGGGGAGCTGTTTTTT. Protein product: CASSEYGQGANTGELFF.

The V gene is TRBV11-2, the J gene TRBJ1-5; the D gene is possibly TRBD1 (5 bases). The germline V and J ends were trimmed by 5 bases and 5 bases, with 10 bases remaining between them. The germline gives CDR1 SGHAT, CDR2 FQNNGV. This CDR3 is 13 amino acids long. The CDR3 sequence: CASSLETDQPQHF. CDR3 bases: TGTGCCAGCAGCCTGGAGACAGATCAGCCCCAGCATTTT.

The CDR3 DNA sequence: TGTGCCAGCAGCCTCACAGGGGTCGGGGAGCTGTTTTTT. This codes for CASSLTGVGELFF. V is TRBV3-1 (or the pseudogene TRBV3-2) and J is TRBJ2-2; 7 bases fit TRBD1. The CDR3 covers 13 residues. V dropped 4 bases and J dropped 7; count of bases not matched to a gene: 3. CDR1 is LGHDT, CDR2 YNNKEL, per germline (reference sequence).

The chain couples TRBV4-1 to TRBJ1-5, with unresolved D. The CDR3 length is 13 residues. Germline V gene data show CDR1 as MGHRA and CDR2 as YSYEKL. Trimming removed 0 bases from V and 7 bases from J, with 7 bases in between. The CDR3 DNA follows: TGCGCCAGCAGCCAAGAAACGGGACAGCCCCAGCATTTT. This sequence encodes CASSQETGQPQHF.

This chain joins TRBV5-4 and TRBJ1-1; possible D gene TRBD1, 5 bases. The ends were cut back, 1 base at V and 0 bases at J, with 7 bases in the middle. The CDR3 sequence is 14 residues long. In germline, CDR1 is SGHNT, CDR2 YYREEE (reference sequence). The CDR3 sequence: CASSLTGLNTEAFF. The CDR3 DNA follows: TGTGCCAGCAGCTTGACAGGCCTGAACACTGAAGCTTTCTTT. Using reference TRBV5-4 and TRBJ1-1 for the parts outside the CDR3, the full variable domain is ETGVTQSPTHLIKTRGQQVTLRCSSQSGHNTVSWYQQALGQGPQFIFQYYREEENGRGNFPPRFSGLQFPNYSSELNVNALELDDSALYLCASSLTGLNTEAFFGQGTRLTVV.

CDR3 sequence reads: CASSPIIPGNEQFF. CDR3 nucleotide sequence: TGTGCCAGCAGCCCCATAATCCCGGGCAATGAGCAGTTCTTC. V and J are TRBV7-2 and TRBJ2-1; D ambiguous. CDR3 length equals 14 residues. Trimming pared 5 bases from V and 6 bases from J, leaving 14 bases between. Germline lookup yields CDR1 SGHTA and CDR2 FQGNSA.

This chain uses TRBV27 with TRBJ1-2; no firm D call. The V end lost 4 bases, the J end lost 4 bases, and 16 bases lay between the germline ends. The CDR3 consists of 15 residues. Germline CDR1 reads MNHEY; CDR2 reads SMNVEV (reference sequence). DNA for the CDR3: TGTGCCAGCAGTTCCCGGGTGGGGAGGTCCTATGGCTACACCTTC. Translation gives CASSSRVGRSYGYTF.